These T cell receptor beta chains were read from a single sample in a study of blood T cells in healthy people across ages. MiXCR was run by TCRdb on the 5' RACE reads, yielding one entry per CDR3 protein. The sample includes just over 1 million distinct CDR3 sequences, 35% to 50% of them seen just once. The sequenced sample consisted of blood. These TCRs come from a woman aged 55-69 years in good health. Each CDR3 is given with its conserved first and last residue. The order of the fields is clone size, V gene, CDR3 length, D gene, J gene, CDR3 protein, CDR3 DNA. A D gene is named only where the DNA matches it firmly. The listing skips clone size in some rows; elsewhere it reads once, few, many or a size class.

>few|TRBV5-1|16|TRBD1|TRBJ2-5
CASSYPGQGFQETQYF
TGCGCCAGCAGCTACCCGGGACAGGGGTTCCAAGAGACCCAGTACTTC
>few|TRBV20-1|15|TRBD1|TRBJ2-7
CSARESGGNRYEQYF
TGCAGTGCTAGAGAGTCAGGGGGCAATCGGTACGAGCAGTACTTC
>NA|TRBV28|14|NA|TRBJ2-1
CASSFQGGYNEQFF
TGTGCCAGCAGTTTTCAGGGGGGGTACAATGAGCAGTTCTTC
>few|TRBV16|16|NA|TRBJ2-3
CASSRQGSGSTDTQYF
TGTGCCAGCAGCCGACAGGGAAGCGGGAGCACAGATACGCAGTATTTT
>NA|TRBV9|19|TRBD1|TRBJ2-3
CASSSTIRDRGVKTDTQYF
TGTGCCAGCAGCTCTACGATCCGGGACAGGGGGGTCAAGACAGATACGCAGTATTTT
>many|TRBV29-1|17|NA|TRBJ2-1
CSVEGAPGVSSYNEQFF
TGCAGCGTTGAAGGGGCTCCCGGAGTGAGCTCCTACAATGAGCAGTTCTTC
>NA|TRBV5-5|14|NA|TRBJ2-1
CASSLWGVDYEQFF
TGTGCCAGCAGCTTGTGGGGGGTCGACTACGAGCAGTTCTTC
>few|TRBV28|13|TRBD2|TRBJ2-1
CASRSAGANEQFF
TGTGCCAGCAGGAGCGCGGGAGCCAATGAGCAGTTCTTC
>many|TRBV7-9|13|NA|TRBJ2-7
CASSQGTTYEQYF
TGTGCCAGCAGTCAGGGGACTACCTACGAGCAGTACTTC
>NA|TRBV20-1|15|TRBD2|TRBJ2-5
CSATSGRYKQETQYF
TGCAGTGCGACTAGCGGGAGGTACAAGCAAGAGACCCAGTACTTC
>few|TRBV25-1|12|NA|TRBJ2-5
CASSGWGETQYF
TGTGCCAGCAGCGGATGGGGGGAGACCCAGTACTTC
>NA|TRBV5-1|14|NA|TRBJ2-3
CASSGAAETDTQYF
TGCGCCAGCAGCGGGGCGGCAGAAACAGATACGCAGTATTTT
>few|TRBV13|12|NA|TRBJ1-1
CASAQRRTEAFF
TGTGCCAGCGCCCAAAGGAGGACTGAAGCTTTCTTT
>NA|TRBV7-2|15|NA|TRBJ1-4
CASSFQVATNEKLFF
TGTGCCAGCAGCTTCCAAGTCGCAACTAATGAAAAACTGTTTTTT